The 5 T cell receptor beta chains below come from one sample, sequenced in a study of Ad26.COV2.S vaccination and SARS-CoV-2 variants. Described treatment: around 19 received Ad26.COV2.S at low or high dose, single or two shots; 5 received placebo; per-sample allocation not given. After the first vaccine or placebo injection, samples were drawn on day 63. Assay: immunoSEQ multiplex PCR; the TCRdb copy retains only in-frame clones and omits some. The sample holds around 300,000 clones, around 89% seen once. Here the sequenced sample was peripheral blood, taken in a trial of Ad26.COV2.S vaccine versus placebo. Source of these receptors: a person aged 18 to 59 who received the Ad26.COV2.S COVID-19 vaccine or a placebo.

Here the CDR3 reads CATFWQGNTEAFF. DNA for the CDR3: TGTGCCACCTTTTGGCAGGGGAACACTGAAGCTTTCTTT. This chain connects TRBV5-4 to TRBJ1-1, with a possible D match to TRBD1 (5 bases). This CDR3 has 13 amino acids. V was pared by 9 bases and J by 1 base, with 13 bases between. CDR1 is SGHNT, CDR2 YYREEE, per germline (reference sequence). Supplemented by reference TRBV5-4 and TRBJ1-1, the full variable domain reads ETGVTQSPTHLIKTRGQQVTLRCSSQSGHNTVSWYQQALGQGPQFIFQYYREEENGRGNFPPRFSGLQFPNYSSELNVNALELDDSALYLCATFWQGNTEAFFGQGTRLTVV.

The chain recombines TRBV24-1 with TRBJ2-2, with 15 positions matching TRBD2. The CDR3 totals 19 residues. CDR1 is KGHDR, CDR2 SFDVKD, per germline. V shed 4 bases, J shed 0 bases, and the junction held 5 bases outside the gene matches. The DNA of the CDR3 is TGTGCCACCAGTGACCCGGGACTAGCGGGAGGCGCGAACACCGGGGAGCTGTTTTTT. Its translation is CATSDPGLAGGANTGELFF.

The chain links TRBV5-4 to TRBJ2-1, with TRBD2 identical over 8 bases. V was clipped by 6 bases and J by 0 bases; unmatched bases: 5. The CDR3 is made up of 15 amino acids. The germline gives CDR1 SGHNT, CDR2 YYREEE (reference sequence). The CDR3 bases are TGTGCCAGCACCCCAAGCGGGAGCTCCTACAATGAGCAGTTCTTC. Translation gives CASTPSGSSYNEQFF.

The CDR3 region is CASSLSGEGGSGANVLTF. CDR3 nucleotides: TGTGCCAGCAGTTTATCCGGGGAGGGTGGCTCTGGGGCCAACGTCCTGACTTTC. This chain joins TRBV27 and TRBJ2-6; the match to TRBD2 covers 7 bases. V lost 0 bases, J lost 0 bases, and 5 bases stayed unmatched. CDR1 MNHEY and CDR2 SMNVEV come from the germline V gene (reference sequence). CDR3 length: 18 residues.

The V call is TRBV28, the J call TRBJ2-2; TRBD2 agrees at 7 bases. CDR3 length equals 16 residues. Trimming at V came to 4 bases and at J to 2 bases, leaving 7 bases not matched to a gene. Germline lookup yields CDR1 MDHEN and CDR2 SYDVKM. The DNA for the CDR3 is TGTGCCAGCAGTTCGGTATTAGCGGGCAACACCGGGGAGCTGTTTTTT. It codes for CASSSVLAGNTGELFF. The full variable domain, rest sourced from reference TRBV28 and TRBJ2-2, is DVKVTQSSRYLVKRTGEKVFLECVQDMDHENMFWYRQDPGLGLRLIYFSYDVKMKEKGDIPEGYSVSREKKERFSLILESASTNQTSMYLCASSSVLAGNTGELFFGEGSRLTVL.